These 19 T cell receptor beta chains were sequenced from one sample in a study of glioma-infiltrating T cells after dendritic cell vaccination. This table comes from immunoSEQ multiplex PCR, and its TCRdb copy is limited to in-frame clones, with some not included. The data contain some 73,000 clones, over 75% of them singletons. This specimen consisted of blood, obtained before dendritic cell vaccination. The receptor source for this set is a human donor with glioblastoma.

The genes are TRBV6-1 and TRBJ2-5, with TRBD1 matching over 7 bases. Looked up from germline, CDR1 is MNHNS and CDR2 is SASEGT. The CDR3 contains 14 residues. The V segment lost 8 bases and the J segment 2 bases; nucleotides outside the gene matches: 8. The CDR3 sequence: CASSGQVGQETQYF. CDR3 nucleotides: TGTGCCAGCTCTGGACAGGTTGGGCAAGAGACCCAGTACTTC.

Only a few counts were recorded for this clone. The rearrangement joins TRBV5-1 to TRBJ1-2; D is perhaps TRBD1 (5 bases). Looked up from germline, CDR1 is SGHRS and CDR2 is YFSETQ. CDR3 length: 13 amino acids. Trimming pared 2 bases from V and 3 bases from J, leaving 8 bases between. The CDR3 sequence is CASSFGGDYGYTF. Here the CDR3 DNA reads TGCGCCAGCAGCTTTGGAGGGGACTATGGCTACACCTTC.

This rearrangement joins TRBV7-8 to TRBJ2-7, with TRBD2 matching over 10 bases. V gave up 1 base and J gave up 4 bases; unmatched junction bases: 7. CDR1 is SGHVS and CDR2 is FQNEAQ in the germline V gene. The length of the CDR3 is 16 residues. CDR3 sequence (DNA): TGTGCCAGCAGCTTAGTTCCTAGCGGGGGTTCTTACGAGCAGTACTTC. This gives the protein CASSLVPSGGSYEQYF.

The genes are TRBV6-5 and TRBJ1-1; 11 positions agree with TRBD1. CDR1 is MNHEY and CDR2 is SVGAGI in the germline V gene. The CDR3 totals 14 residues. V dropped 6 bases and J dropped 5; count of bases not matched to a gene: 5. The CDR3 protein is CASRLGQGGTEAFF. Written as DNA, the CDR3 is TGTGCCAGCAGACTGGGACAGGGGGGTACTGAAGCTTTCTTT.

The chain is built from TRBV7-9 and TRBJ1-1, with D tentatively TRBD1 (5 bases). V gave up 1 base and J gave up 0 bases, with 18 bases separating them. Germline V lookup: CDR1 SEHNR, CDR2 FQNEAQ (reference sequence). The CDR3 is 18 residues long. The CDR3 DNA reads as TGTGCCAGCAGCTTAGTCGTAACTCTTTCGACAGTGAACACTGAAGCTTTCTTT. This gives the protein CASSLVVTLSTVNTEAFF.

This chain links TRBV4-1 with TRBJ2-1, with 8 bases matching TRBD2. CDR3 size: 17 residues. Germline CDR1 reads MGHRA; CDR2 reads YSYEKL. V lost 2 bases and J lost 6; bases outside the gene matches: 12. The CDR3 loop reads CASSQLDMGLVGNEQFF. The CDR3 bases are TGCGCCAGCAGCCAATTAGACATGGGACTAGTAGGCAATGAGCAGTTCTTC.

The chain links TRBV11-2 to TRBJ2-7, with 9 bases matching TRBD1. Germline lookup yields CDR1 SGHAT and CDR2 FQNNGV. V lost 1 base to trimming and J lost 5 bases; unmatched junction nucleotides: 9. This CDR3 spans 16 amino acids. The CDR3 DNA reads as TGTGCCAGCAGCTTAGTGTTGGGACAGGGTGGACACGAGCAGTACTTC. Translation gives CASSLVLGQGGHEQYF.

The gene calls are TRBV6-1 and TRBJ1-1, with D possibly being TRBD1 (6 bases). The ends were cut back, 4 bases at V and 3 bases at J, with 18 bases in the middle. The length of the CDR3 is 16 residues. Germline CDR1 is MNHNS and CDR2 is SASEGT. The CDR3 loop is CASSGGLGLGDTEAFF. For the CDR3, the DNA is TGTGCCAGCAGTGGGGGGCTCGGCCTAGGGGACACTGAAGCTTTCTTT.

The chain combines TRBV19 with TRBJ1-5; TRBD1 is a possible D gene (5 bases). Germline assignment: CDR1 LNHDA and CDR2 SQIVND (reference sequence). CDR3 size: 13 residues. Trimming stripped 4 bases from V and 6 bases from J, with 10 bases between. The CDR3 nucleotides are TGTGCCAGTAGTAAAGGAGGGACTCAGCCCCAGCATTTT. Its protein product is CASSKGGTQPQHF.

V usage is TRBV5-1 and J usage is TRBJ1-1; the match to TRBD1 covers 9 bases. The trim removed 4 bases at V and 2 bases at J, leaving 3 bases unmatched. The germline gives CDR1 SGHRS, CDR2 YFSETQ. The CDR3 spans 14 residues. CDR3 region: CASSPDRGNTEAFF. The CDR3 DNA sequence: TGCGCCAGCAGCCCGGACAGGGGCAACACTGAAGCTTTCTTT.

The chain is built from TRBV19 and TRBJ2-3; 8 nucleotides align to TRBD2. The V gene's germline CDR1 is LNHDA and CDR2 SQIVND (reference sequence). The CDR3 consists of 15 residues. Trimming removed 4 bases from V and 4 bases from J; junction bases left unmatched: 7. This CDR3 is CASSTSRGAADTQYF. CDR3 DNA sequence: TGTGCCAGTAGTACCTCGCGGGGGGCTGCAGATACGCAGTATTTT. The full variable domain, its missing parts supplied by reference TRBV19 and TRBJ2-3, is DGGITQSPKYLFRKEGQNVTLSCEQNLNHDAMYWYRQDPGQGLRLIYYSQIVNDFQKGDIAEGYSVSREKKESFPLTVTSAQKNPTAFYLCASSTSRGAADTQYFGPGTRLTVL.

The genes are TRBV10-3 and TRBJ2-3; 11 nucleotides line up with TRBD2. The CDR3 is made up of 16 amino acids. V was clipped by 4 bases and J by 0 bases; unmatched bases: 3. Looked up from germline, CDR1 is ENHRY and CDR2 is SYGVKD. CDR3: CAISAGLAGSTDTQYF. In DNA form, the CDR3 reads TGTGCCATCAGTGCCGGACTAGCGGGTAGCACAGATACGCAGTATTTT.

This chain connects TRBV19 to TRBJ2-1; D might be TRBD1 (6 bases). V lost 4 bases and J 9 bases, leaving 16 bases between the germline ends. Germline CDR1 and CDR2: LNHDA and SQIVND (reference sequence). The CDR3 totals 14 residues. The CDR3 region has the DNA TGTGCCAGTAGTACCTCGCAGGGGAAGGTTGAGCAGTTCTTC. It encodes CASSTSQGKVEQFF.

This chain joins TRBV12-5 and TRBJ2-5, with TRBD1 matching over 12 bases. Germline V CDR1 and CDR2: LGHNT, FRNRAP. The CDR3 loop spans 15 amino acids. V was pared by 7 bases and J by 5 bases, with 8 bases of the junction left unmatched. Here the CDR3 reads CASASGTGGWETQYF. The DNA of the CDR3 is TGTGCTAGTGCTTCCGGGACAGGGGGCTGGGAGACCCAGTACTTC.

In DNA, the CDR3 is TGTGCCAGCAGCTCCCTCTCGGGACAGGGTTTTTCTGGGGCCAACGTCCTGACTTTC. Residues: CASSSLSGQGFSGANVLTF. This sequence joins TRBV27 and TRBJ2-6; 9 nucleotides align to TRBD1. The length of the CDR3 is 19 residues. Germline V lookup: CDR1 MNHEY, CDR2 SMNVEV (reference sequence). The trim removed 6 bases at V and 1 base at J, leaving 13 bases unmatched.

V gene TRBV7-9 combines with J gene TRBJ1-2; possible D gene TRBD1, 5 bases. The CDR3 sequence is 15 residues long. The germline CDR1 and CDR2 sequences are SEHNR and FQNEAQ (reference sequence). Trimming left V 5 bases short and J 8 bases short, with 21 bases between. Here the CDR3 reads CASSGKGSDTRGYTF. The CDR3 DNA is TGTGCCAGCAGCGGGAAGGGGTCGGATACGCGCGGCTACACCTTC.

This clone has only a few counts. The chain links TRBV9 to TRBJ2-7, with a tentative D call TRBD2 (6 bases). This CDR3 spans 16 amino acids. The V and J ends lost 3 bases and 2 bases respectively, with 18 bases between them. Germline CDR1 reads SGDLS; CDR2 reads YYNGEE. The CDR3 DNA sequence: TGTGCCAGCAGCGCCCGGTTGGGGGGTTTCCCCTACGAGCAGTACGTC. It translates to CASSARLGGFPYEQYV.

V gene TRBV7-9 combines with J gene TRBJ2-7; D may be TRBD2 (6 bases). Trimming stripped 3 bases from V and 6 bases from J, with 9 bases between. CDR1 is SEHNR and CDR2 is FQNEAQ in the germline V gene (reference sequence). There are 12 residues in the CDR3. In nucleotides, the CDR3 is TGTGCCAGCAGCTTGTCAGCGGGCGAGCAGTACGTC. It encodes CASSLSAGEQYV.

The chain carries TRBV4-2 and TRBJ2-5; D uncertain. The tail of the sequence fits TRBJ2-7 better, so the J call may be wrong. The length of the CDR3 is 15 residues. CDR1 and CDR2 (germline): LGHNA, YNFKEQ. CDR3 sequence: CASSLYSLLSYEQYF. CDR3 nucleotides: TGTGCCAGCAGCCTTTACAGCCTCCTCTCCTACGAGCAGTACTTC.